Many counts were recorded for the clone carrying this TCR beta chain. This sample stems from a study of T-cell reconstitution after alpha-beta-depleted transplantation in children. Germline lookup yields CDR1 SEHNR and CDR2 FQNEAQ (reference sequence). The germline V and J ends were trimmed by 5 bases and 1 base, with 8 bases remaining between them. The CDR3 is 14 residues long. Using unique molecular identifiers, the investigators prepared the TCRbeta library. Each CDR3 protein is one row after TCRdb ran MiXCR on the PCR reads. The sample lists roughly 300,000 distinct CDR3 sequences, around a tenth occurring once.

This receptor was identified in a human donor who donated a stem cell graft to a child with acute lymphoblastic leukemia. The specimen was PBMCs from the stem cell graft donor, collected from the stem cell graft. The rearrangement links TRBV7-9 to TRBJ2-2; perhaps TRBD1 as D (5 bases). CDR3 sequence (DNA): TGTGCCAGCAGCCCGACAGAGAACACCGGGGAGCTGTTTTTT. Its protein product is CASSPTENTGELFF. Looking up the rest from reference TRBV7-9 and TRBJ2-2 gives the full variable domain: DTGVSQNPRHKITKRGQNVTFRCDPISEHNRLYWYRQTLGQGPEFLTYFQNEAQLEKSRLLSDRFSAERPKGSFSTLEIQRTEQGDSAMYLCASSPTENTGELFFGEGSRLTVL.